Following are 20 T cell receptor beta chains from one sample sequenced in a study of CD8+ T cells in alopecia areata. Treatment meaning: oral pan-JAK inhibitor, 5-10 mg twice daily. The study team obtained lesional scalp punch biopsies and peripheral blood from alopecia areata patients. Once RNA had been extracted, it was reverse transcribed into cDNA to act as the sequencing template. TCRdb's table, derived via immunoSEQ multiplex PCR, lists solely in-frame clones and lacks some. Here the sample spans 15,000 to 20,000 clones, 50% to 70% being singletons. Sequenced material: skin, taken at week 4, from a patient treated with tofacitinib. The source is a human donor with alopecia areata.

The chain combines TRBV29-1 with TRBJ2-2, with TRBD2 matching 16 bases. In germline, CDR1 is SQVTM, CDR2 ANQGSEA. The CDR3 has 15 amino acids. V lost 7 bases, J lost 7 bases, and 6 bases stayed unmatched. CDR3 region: CSAAGLAGGLGELFF. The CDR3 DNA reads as TGCAGCGCAGCGGGACTAGCGGGGGGGCTCGGGGAGCTGTTTTTT.

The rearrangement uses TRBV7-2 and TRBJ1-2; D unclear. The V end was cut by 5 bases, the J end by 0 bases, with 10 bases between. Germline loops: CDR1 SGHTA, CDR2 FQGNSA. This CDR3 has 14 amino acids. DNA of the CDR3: TGTGCCAGCAGCCCCACCGCCGCTAACTATGGCTACACCTTC. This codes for CASSPTAANYGYTF. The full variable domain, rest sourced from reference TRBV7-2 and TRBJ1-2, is GAGVSQSPSNKVTEKGKDVELRCDPISGHTALYWYRQSLGQGLEFLIYFQGNSAPDKSGLPSDRFSAERTGGSVSTLTIQRTQQEDSAVYLCASSPTAANYGYTFGSGTRLTVV.

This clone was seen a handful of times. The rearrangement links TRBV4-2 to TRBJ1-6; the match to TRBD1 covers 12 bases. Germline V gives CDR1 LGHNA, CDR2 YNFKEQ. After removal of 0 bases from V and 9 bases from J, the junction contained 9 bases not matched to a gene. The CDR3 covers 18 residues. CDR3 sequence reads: CASSQDVGTGGVASPLHF. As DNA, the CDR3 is TGTGCCAGCAGCCAAGATGTTGGGACAGGGGGCGTAGCTTCACCCCTCCACTTT.

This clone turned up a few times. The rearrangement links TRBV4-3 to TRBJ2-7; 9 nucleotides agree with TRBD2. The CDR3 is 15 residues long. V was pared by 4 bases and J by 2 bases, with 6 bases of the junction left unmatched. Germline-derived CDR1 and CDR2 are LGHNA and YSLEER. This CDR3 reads CASSLNSGGTYEQYF. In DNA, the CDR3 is TGCGCCAGCAGCCTCAATAGCGGGGGTACCTACGAGCAGTACTTC.

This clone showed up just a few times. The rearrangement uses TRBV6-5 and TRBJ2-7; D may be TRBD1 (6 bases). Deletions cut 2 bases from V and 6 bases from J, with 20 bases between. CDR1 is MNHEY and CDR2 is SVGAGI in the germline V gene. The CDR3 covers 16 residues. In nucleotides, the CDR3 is TGTGCCAGCAGTTACGATCGTTCCGTGGGGGCGGGCGAGCAGTACTTC. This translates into CASSYDRSVGAGEQYF.

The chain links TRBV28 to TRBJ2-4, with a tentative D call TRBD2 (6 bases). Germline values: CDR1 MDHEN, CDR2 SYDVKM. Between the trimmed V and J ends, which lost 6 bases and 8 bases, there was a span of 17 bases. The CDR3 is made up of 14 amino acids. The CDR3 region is CASSHGGAVDIQYF. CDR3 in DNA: TGTGCCAGCAGCCACGGGGGAGCCGTCGACATTCAGTACTTC.

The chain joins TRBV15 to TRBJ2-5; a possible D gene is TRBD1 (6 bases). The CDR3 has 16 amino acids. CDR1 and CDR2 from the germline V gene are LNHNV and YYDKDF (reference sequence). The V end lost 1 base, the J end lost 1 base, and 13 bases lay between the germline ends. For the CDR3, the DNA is TGTGCCACCAGCAGAGGGGATTGGACAGCCCAAGAGACCCAGTACTTC. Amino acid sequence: CATSRGDWTAQETQYF.

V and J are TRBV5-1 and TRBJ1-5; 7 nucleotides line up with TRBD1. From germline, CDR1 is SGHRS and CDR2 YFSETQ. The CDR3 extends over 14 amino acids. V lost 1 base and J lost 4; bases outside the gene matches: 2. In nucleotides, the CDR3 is TGCGCCAGCAGCTTGACAGGGGAGAATCAGCCCCAGCATTTT. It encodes CASSLTGENQPQHF.

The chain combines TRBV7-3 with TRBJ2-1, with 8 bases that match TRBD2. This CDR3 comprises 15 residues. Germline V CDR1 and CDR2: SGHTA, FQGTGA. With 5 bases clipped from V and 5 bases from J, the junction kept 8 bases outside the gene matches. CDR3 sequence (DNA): TGTGCCAGCAGCCCCTACGCGGGGGGCGACAATGAGCAGTTCTTC. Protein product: CASSPYAGGDNEQFF. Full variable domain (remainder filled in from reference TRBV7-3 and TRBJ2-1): GAGVSQTPSNKVTEKGKYVELRCDPISGHTALYWYRQSLGQGPEFLIYFQGTGAADDSGLPNDRFFAVRPEGSVSTLKIQRTERGDSAVYLCASSPYAGGDNEQFFGPGTRLTVL.

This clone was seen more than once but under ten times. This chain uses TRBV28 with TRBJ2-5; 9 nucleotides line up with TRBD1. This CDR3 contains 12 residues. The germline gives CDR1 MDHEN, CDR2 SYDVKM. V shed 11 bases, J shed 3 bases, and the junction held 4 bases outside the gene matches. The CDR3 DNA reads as TGTGCCGCGGGGGACAGGGAAGAGACCCAGTACTTC. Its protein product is CAAGDREETQYF.

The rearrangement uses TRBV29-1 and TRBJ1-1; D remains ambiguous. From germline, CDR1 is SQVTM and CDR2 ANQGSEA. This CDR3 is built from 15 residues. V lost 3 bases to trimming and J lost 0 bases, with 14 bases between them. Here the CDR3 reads CSVDAAGPLNTEAFF. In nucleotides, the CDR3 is TGCAGCGTTGACGCGGCAGGACCACTGAACACTGAAGCTTTCTTT.

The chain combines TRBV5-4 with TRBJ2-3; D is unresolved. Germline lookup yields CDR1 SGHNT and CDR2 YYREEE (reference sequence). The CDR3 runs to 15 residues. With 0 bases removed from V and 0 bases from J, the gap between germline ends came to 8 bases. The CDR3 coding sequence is TGTGCCAGCAGCTTGGACGGCACGAGCACAGATACGCAGTATTTT. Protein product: CASSLDGTSTDTQYF.

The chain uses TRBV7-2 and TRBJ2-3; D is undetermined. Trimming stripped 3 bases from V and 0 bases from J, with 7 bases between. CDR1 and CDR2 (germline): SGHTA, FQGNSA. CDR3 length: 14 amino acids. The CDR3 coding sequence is TGTGCCAGCAGCTTTAATCCGAGCACAGATACGCAGTATTTT. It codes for CASSFNPSTDTQYF.

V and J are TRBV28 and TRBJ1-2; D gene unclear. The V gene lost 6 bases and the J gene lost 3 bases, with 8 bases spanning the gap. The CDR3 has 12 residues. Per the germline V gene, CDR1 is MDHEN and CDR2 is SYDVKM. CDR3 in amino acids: CASRGRDYGYTF. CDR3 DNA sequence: TGTGCCAGCAGAGGACGGGACTATGGCTACACCTTC.

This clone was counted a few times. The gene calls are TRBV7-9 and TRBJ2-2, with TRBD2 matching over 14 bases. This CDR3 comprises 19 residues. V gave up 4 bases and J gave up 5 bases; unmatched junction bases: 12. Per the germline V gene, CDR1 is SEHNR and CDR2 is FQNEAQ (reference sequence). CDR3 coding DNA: TGTGCCAGCAGCTCCTCCAGACTAGCGGGGGGGCGGAGAACCGGGGAGCTGTTTTTT. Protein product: CASSSSRLAGGRRTGELFF. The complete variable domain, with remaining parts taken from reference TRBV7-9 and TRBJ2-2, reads DTGVSQNPRHKITKRGQNVTFRCDPISEHNRLYWYRQTLGQGPEFLTYFQNEAQLEKSRLLSDRFSAERPKGSFSTLEIQRTEQGDSAMYLCASSSSRLAGGRRTGELFFGEGSRLTVL.

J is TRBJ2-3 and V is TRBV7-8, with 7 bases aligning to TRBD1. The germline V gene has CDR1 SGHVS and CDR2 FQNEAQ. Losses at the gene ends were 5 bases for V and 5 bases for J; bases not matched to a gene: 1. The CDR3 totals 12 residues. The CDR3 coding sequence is TGTGCCAGCAGCCCAGGGGGAGATACGCAGTATTTT. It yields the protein CASSPGGDTQYF.

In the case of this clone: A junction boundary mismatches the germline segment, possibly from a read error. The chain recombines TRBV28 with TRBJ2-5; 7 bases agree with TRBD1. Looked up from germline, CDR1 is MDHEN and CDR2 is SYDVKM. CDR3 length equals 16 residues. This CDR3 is CASSRSPGQKGEAQYF. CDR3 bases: TGTGCCAGCAGTCGGAGCCCGGGACAGAAGGGAGAGGCCCAGTACTTC.

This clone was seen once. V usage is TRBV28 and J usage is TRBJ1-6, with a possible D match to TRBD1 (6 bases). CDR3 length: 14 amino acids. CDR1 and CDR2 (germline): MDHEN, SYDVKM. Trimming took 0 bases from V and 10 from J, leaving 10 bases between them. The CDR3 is CASSLWTGGSPLHF. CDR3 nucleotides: TGTGCCAGCAGTTTATGGACAGGCGGATCACCCCTCCACTTT.

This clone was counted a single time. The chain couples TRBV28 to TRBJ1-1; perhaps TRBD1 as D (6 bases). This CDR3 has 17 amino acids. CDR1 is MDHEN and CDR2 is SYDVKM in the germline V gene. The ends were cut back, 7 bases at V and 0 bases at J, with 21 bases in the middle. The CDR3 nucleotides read TGTGCCAGCACCTTAGGGTCTGTGGGGGCCCTGAACACTGAAGCTTTCTTT. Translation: CASTLGSVGALNTEAFF.

CDR3 protein: CASSYRVFYEQYF. The CDR3 DNA follows: TGTGCCAGCAGTTATAGGGTTTTCTACGAGCAGTACTTC. J is TRBJ2-7 and V is TRBV6-5, with D unclear. V was shortened by 3 bases and J by 3 bases, with 9 bases between the two germline ends. Germline V gene lookup returns CDR1 MNHEY and CDR2 SVGAGI. CDR3 length: 13 amino acids.